Below, 14 T cell receptor beta chains from the same sample are listed, as sequenced in a study of T-cell reconstitution after alpha-beta-depleted transplantation in children. Unique molecular identifiers were used to barcode this TCRbeta library. Via MiXCR, TCRdb re-called the PCR reads, giving one row per CDR3 protein. The sample carries 450,000 to 550,000 distinct CDR3 sequences, over 9.5% recorded once. The sample here was PBMCs, mostly from graft donor cells, taken 180 days after TCRalphabeta/CD19-depleted stem cell transplant. The receptors were gathered from a female patient younger than 10 who had a stem cell transplant for aplastic anemia, so the T cells may come from the graft donor.

This clonotype was seen a handful of times. This rearrangement joins TRBV5-4 to TRBJ2-5; 8 nucleotides line up with TRBD2. The germline gives CDR1 SGHNT, CDR2 YYREEE (reference sequence). V dropped 2 bases and J dropped 5; count of bases not matched to a gene: 5. This CDR3 region has 14 residues. This CDR3 reads CASSFPSGHETQYF. CDR3 DNA sequence: TGTGCCAGCAGCTTCCCTAGCGGGCACGAGACCCAGTACTTC.

The chain combines TRBV27 with TRBJ1-1, with a weak D call TRBD1 (5 bases). V was shortened by 6 bases and J by 4 bases, with 18 bases between the two germline ends. Germline lookup yields CDR1 MNHEY and CDR2 SMNVEV (reference sequence). The CDR3 is 15 amino acids. The CDR3 DNA sequence: TGTGCCAGCAGCCTTGGTGAGGGGCCGGTCACTGAAGCTTTCTTT. It is translated as CASSLGEGPVTEAFF.

The sample holds many counts of this clonotype. The rearrangement links TRBV12-3 or TRBV12-4 to TRBJ1-5, with a possible D match to TRBD1 (5 bases). CDR3 length: 13 residues. V shed 5 bases and J shed 5 bases, with 10 bases lying between them. The CDR3: CASSPRVDQPQHF. The CDR3 DNA sequence: TGTGCCAGCAGTCCCAGGGTGGATCAGCCCCAGCATTTT.

The CDR3 nucleotides read TGTGCCAGCACCCCGACAGGAAACTATGGCTACACCTTC. Amino acids: CASTPTGNYGYTF. This chain connects TRBV7-2 to TRBJ1-2; tentative D call: TRBD1 (6 bases). This CDR3 region has 13 residues. Per the germline V gene, CDR1 is SGHTA and CDR2 is FQGNSA. The V end was cut by 7 bases, the J end by 2 bases, with 11 bases between.

V and J are TRBV7-2 and TRBJ2-5; D unclear. The CDR3 consists of 14 residues. Trimming cost V 1 base and J 4 bases, with 10 bases left between them. Germline V lookup: CDR1 SGHTA, CDR2 FQGNSA. In nucleotides, the CDR3 is TGTGCCAGCAGCTTAGTGACTCTACCAGAGACCCAGTACTTC. The encoded protein is CASSLVTLPETQYF.

In this sample, this clonotype turned up a few times. The genes are TRBV20-1 and TRBJ1-4; 8 bases are a match to TRBD1. J gave up 3 bases and V 0 bases, and 0 bases lay outside the gene matches. CDR1 DFQATT and CDR2 SNEGSKA come from the germline V gene (reference sequence). The CDR3 is made up of 14 amino acids. CDR3 in amino acids: CSARDRGPNEKLFF. The DNA for the CDR3 is TGCAGTGCTAGAGACAGGGGGCCTAATGAAAAACTGTTTTTT.

This clonotype was recorded a few times. V usage is TRBV5-8 and J usage is TRBJ1-6; TRBD1 matches 7 bases. Germline V lookup: CDR1 SGHTS, CDR2 YDEGEE. V was pared by 3 bases and J by 10 bases, with 4 bases of the junction left unmatched. This CDR3 contains 13 residues. CDR3 sequence: CASSWDSVSPLHF. CDR3 in DNA: TGTGCCAGCAGCTGGGACAGCGTCTCACCCCTCCACTTT.

This clonotype came up many times. The V call is TRBV29-1, the J call TRBJ1-1; D is ambiguous. The V and J ends lost 4 bases and 9 bases respectively, with 9 bases between them. CDR1 is SQVTM, CDR2 ANQGSEA, per germline. The CDR3 contains 10 residues. The CDR3 DNA reads as TGCAGCGTTGTGAGTTTACAAGCTTTCTTT. The encoded protein is CSVVSLQAFF.

This rearrangement joins TRBV6-1 to TRBJ1-2; tentatively, D is TRBD1 (5 bases). The V and J ends lost 8 bases and 4 bases respectively, with 14 bases between them. Germline V CDR1 and CDR2: MNHNS, SASEGT. The CDR3 spans 13 residues. The CDR3 DNA sequence: TGTGCCAGCCTTGGGACCCGGGGCTATGGCTACACCTTC. Translation gives CASLGTRGYGYTF.

The V and J genes are TRBV4-3 and TRBJ2-1; 12 nucleotides match TRBD2. This CDR3 spans 18 amino acids. Germline-derived CDR1 and CDR2 are LGHNA and YSLEER. Trimming at V came to 0 bases and at J to 10 bases, leaving 13 bases not matched to a gene. The chain's CDR3 is CASSQEFRGLAGSLEQFF. CDR3 nucleotides: TGCGCCAGCAGCCAAGAGTTTAGAGGACTAGCGGGGTCTTTGGAGCAGTTCTTC.

In this sample, this clonotype turned up many times. The chain is built from TRBV20-1 and TRBJ2-7, with D tentatively TRBD1 or TRBD2 (5 bases each). CDR1 DFQATT and CDR2 SNEGSKA come from the germline V gene (reference sequence). The CDR3 spans 13 residues. V was cut by 3 bases and J by 7 bases, with 16 bases left in between. The CDR3 DNA follows: TGCAGTGCTAGGGGGACCGCCTTGAGAGAGCAGTACTTC. It codes for CSARGTALREQYF.

This chain connects TRBV7-8 to TRBJ1-1, with 11 positions matching TRBD1. Unmatched junction bases numbered 8, after V lost 5 bases and J lost 6 bases. Germline lookup yields CDR1 SGHVS and CDR2 FQNEAQ. This CDR3 region has 15 residues. CDR3 in amino acids: CASSITDRGRSEAFF. CDR3 bases: TGTGCCAGCAGCATAACGGACAGGGGGCGATCTGAAGCTTTCTTT.

This clonotype has a handful of counts. This chain connects TRBV15 to TRBJ2-2; D remains unclear. CDR1 is LNHNV, CDR2 YYDKDF, per germline (reference sequence). CDR3 length equals 12 residues. The V gene lost 5 bases and the J gene lost 8 bases, with 9 bases spanning the gap. The CDR3 region is CATSPTEGELFF. The CDR3 DNA is TGTGCCACCAGCCCCACCGAGGGGGAGCTGTTTTTT.

The sample holds many counts of this clonotype. The chain joins TRBV7-6 to TRBJ2-3; TRBD2 matches at 12 bases. Germline lookup yields CDR1 SGHVS and CDR2 FNYEAQ. V lost 5 bases and J lost 0; bases outside the gene matches: 3. This CDR3 has 16 residues. The CDR3 DNA reads TGTGCCAGCAGCCTACTAGCGGGAGGAAGCACAGATACGCAGTATTTT. Protein sequence: CASSLLAGGSTDTQYF.